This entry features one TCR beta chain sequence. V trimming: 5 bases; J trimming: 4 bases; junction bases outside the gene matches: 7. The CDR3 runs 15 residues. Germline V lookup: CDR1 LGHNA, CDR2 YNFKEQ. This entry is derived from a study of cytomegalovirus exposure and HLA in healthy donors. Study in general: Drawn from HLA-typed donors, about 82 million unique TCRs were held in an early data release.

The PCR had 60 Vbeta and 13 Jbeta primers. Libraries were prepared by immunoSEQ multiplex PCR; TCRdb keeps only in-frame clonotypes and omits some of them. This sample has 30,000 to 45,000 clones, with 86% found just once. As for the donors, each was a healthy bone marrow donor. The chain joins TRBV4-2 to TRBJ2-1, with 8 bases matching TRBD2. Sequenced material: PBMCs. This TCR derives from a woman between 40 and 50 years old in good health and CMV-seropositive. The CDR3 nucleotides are TGTGCCAGCAGCAAGATTAGCGGGGTTTACAATGAGCAGTTCTTC. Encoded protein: CASSKISGVYNEQFF.